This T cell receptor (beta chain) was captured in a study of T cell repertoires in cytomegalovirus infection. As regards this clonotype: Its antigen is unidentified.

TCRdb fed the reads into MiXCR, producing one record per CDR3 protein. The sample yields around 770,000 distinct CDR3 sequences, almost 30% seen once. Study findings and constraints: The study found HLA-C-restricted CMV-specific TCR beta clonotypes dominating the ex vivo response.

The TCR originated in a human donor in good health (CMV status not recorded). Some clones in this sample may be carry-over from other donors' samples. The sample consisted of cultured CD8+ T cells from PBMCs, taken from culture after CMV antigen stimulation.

CDR3 sequence reads: CASSHEQGKLSYNSPLHF. The CDR3 DNA reads as TGTGCCAGCAGCCATGAACAGGGAAAGCTCTCCTATAATTCACCCCTCCACTTT. The chain uses TRBV14 and TRBJ1-6; tentatively, D is TRBD1 (6 bases). Between the trimmed V and J ends, which lost 3 bases and 0 bases, there was a span of 15 bases. The CDR3 sequence is 18 residues long. Germline CDR1 SGHDN, CDR2 FVKESK.